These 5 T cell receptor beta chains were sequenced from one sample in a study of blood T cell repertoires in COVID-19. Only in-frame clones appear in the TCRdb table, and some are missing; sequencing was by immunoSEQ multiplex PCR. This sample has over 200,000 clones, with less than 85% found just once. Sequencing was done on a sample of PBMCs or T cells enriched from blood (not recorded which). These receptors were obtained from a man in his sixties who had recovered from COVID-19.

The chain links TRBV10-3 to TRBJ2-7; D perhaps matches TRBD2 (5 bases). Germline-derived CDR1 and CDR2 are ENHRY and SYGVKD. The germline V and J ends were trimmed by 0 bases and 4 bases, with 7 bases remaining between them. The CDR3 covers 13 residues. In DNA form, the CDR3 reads TGTGCCATCAGTGAGTCGACGGGGTACGAGCAGTACTTC. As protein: CAISESTGYEQYF.

The CDR3 here is CASSEDDRGSYEQYF. The CDR3 DNA sequence: TGTGCCAGCAGTGAAGATGACAGGGGTTCCTACGAGCAGTACTTC. This chain joins TRBV6-1 and TRBJ2-7, with 8 bases aligning to TRBD1. This CDR3 has 15 amino acids. Germline assignment: CDR1 MNHNS and CDR2 SASEGT. V gave up 1 base and J gave up 1 base; unmatched junction bases: 3.

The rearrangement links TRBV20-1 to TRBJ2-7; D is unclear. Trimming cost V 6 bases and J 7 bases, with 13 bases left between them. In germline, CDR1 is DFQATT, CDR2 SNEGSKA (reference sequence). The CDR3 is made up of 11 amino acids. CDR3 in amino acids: CSAGPGREQYF. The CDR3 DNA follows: TGCAGTGCGGGTCCGGGTAGGGAGCAGTACTTC.

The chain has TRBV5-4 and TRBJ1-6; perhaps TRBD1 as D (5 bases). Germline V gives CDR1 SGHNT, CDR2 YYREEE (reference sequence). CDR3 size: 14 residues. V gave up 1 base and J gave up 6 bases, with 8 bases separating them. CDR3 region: CASSLPGFNSPLHF. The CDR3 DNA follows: TGTGCCAGCAGCTTGCCAGGGTTTAATTCACCCCTCCACTTT.

The CDR3 is CASSPPGGPQHF. In DNA form, the CDR3 reads TGTGCCAGCAGCCCCCCGGGTGGGCCCCAGCATTTT. The chain links TRBV12-3 or TRBV12-4 to TRBJ1-5; D remains ambiguous. Trimming removed 6 bases from V and 9 bases from J, with 12 bases in between. This CDR3 comprises 12 residues.